These T cell receptor beta chains were read from a single sample in a study of T cells in Graves' hyperthyroidism and ophthalmopathy. One entry per CDR3 protein, called by TCRdb with MiXCR from the multiplex PCR reads. The profile shows around 390,000 distinct CDR3 sequences, more than 12% of them singletons. Material: blood. These receptors all come from a woman in her twenties or thirties with Graves' ophthalmopathy. The CDR3 runs from the conserved cysteine through the conserved F or W. D genes are given only for firm matches. Clone size appears in some rows only: once, few, many, or a class for an expanded clone.

v_call: TRBV9; d_call: NA; clone_size: NA; j_call: TRBJ2-4; cdr3_nt: TGTGCCAGCAGCGTAGAAGGGTTGAACATTCAGTACTTC; cdr3_aa: CASSVEGLNIQYF
v_call: TRBV29-1; d_call: TRBD1; clone_size: many; j_call: TRBJ1-2; cdr3_nt: TGCAGCGTTCCGACAGGGAGAATCCATGGCTACACCTTC; cdr3_aa: CSVPTGRIHGYTF
v_call: TRBV7-8; d_call: TRBD1; clone_size: few; j_call: TRBJ1-5; cdr3_nt: TGTGCCAGCAGCCAGGGGGGATTGGCCCAGCCCCAGCATTTT; cdr3_aa: CASSQGGLAQPQHF
v_call: TRBV5-1; d_call: TRBD2; clone_size: many; j_call: TRBJ2-2; cdr3_nt: TGCGCCAGCACCGGTAGCGGGGGGCCCCACACCGGGGAGCTGTTTTTT; cdr3_aa: CASTGSGGPHTGELFF
v_call: TRBV5-6; d_call: NA; clone_size: many; j_call: TRBJ2-7; cdr3_nt: TGTGCCAGCAGCCGTCGCATAGTAAACGAGCAGTACTTC; cdr3_aa: CASSRRIVNEQYF
v_call: TRBV6-1; d_call: NA; clone_size: few; j_call: TRBJ2-1; cdr3_nt: TGTGCCAGCACAAGGGGAACCTACAATGAGCAGTTCTTC; cdr3_aa: CASTRGTYNEQFF
v_call: TRBV5-6; d_call: NA; clone_size: NA; j_call: TRBJ2-3; cdr3_nt: TGTGCCAGCAGCTTGGCCCGCCGGACAGATACGCAGTATTTT; cdr3_aa: CASSLARRTDTQYF
v_call: TRBV2; d_call: TRBD2; clone_size: many; j_call: TRBJ2-7; cdr3_nt: TGTGCCAGCAGGGGACTAGCCATTTCCTACGAGCAGTACTTC; cdr3_aa: CASRGLAISYEQYF
v_call: TRBV12-3/TRBV12-4; d_call: TRBD2; clone_size: many; j_call: TRBJ2-2; cdr3_nt: TGTGCCAGCCGCACCGGGACTAGCGTTGACGGGGAGCTGTTTTTT; cdr3_aa: CASRTGTSVDGELFF
v_call: TRBV28; d_call: TRBD1; clone_size: many; j_call: TRBJ1-5; cdr3_nt: TGTGCCAGCACCCCGGACAGGGGGGCAATTCGCAATCAGCCCCAGCATTTT; cdr3_aa: CASTPDRGAIRNQPQHF
v_call: TRBV10-3; d_call: TRBD1; clone_size: many; j_call: TRBJ1-1; cdr3_nt: TGTGCCATCACGGGGGACAGGGACGAAGCTTTCTTT; cdr3_aa: CAITGDRDEAFF